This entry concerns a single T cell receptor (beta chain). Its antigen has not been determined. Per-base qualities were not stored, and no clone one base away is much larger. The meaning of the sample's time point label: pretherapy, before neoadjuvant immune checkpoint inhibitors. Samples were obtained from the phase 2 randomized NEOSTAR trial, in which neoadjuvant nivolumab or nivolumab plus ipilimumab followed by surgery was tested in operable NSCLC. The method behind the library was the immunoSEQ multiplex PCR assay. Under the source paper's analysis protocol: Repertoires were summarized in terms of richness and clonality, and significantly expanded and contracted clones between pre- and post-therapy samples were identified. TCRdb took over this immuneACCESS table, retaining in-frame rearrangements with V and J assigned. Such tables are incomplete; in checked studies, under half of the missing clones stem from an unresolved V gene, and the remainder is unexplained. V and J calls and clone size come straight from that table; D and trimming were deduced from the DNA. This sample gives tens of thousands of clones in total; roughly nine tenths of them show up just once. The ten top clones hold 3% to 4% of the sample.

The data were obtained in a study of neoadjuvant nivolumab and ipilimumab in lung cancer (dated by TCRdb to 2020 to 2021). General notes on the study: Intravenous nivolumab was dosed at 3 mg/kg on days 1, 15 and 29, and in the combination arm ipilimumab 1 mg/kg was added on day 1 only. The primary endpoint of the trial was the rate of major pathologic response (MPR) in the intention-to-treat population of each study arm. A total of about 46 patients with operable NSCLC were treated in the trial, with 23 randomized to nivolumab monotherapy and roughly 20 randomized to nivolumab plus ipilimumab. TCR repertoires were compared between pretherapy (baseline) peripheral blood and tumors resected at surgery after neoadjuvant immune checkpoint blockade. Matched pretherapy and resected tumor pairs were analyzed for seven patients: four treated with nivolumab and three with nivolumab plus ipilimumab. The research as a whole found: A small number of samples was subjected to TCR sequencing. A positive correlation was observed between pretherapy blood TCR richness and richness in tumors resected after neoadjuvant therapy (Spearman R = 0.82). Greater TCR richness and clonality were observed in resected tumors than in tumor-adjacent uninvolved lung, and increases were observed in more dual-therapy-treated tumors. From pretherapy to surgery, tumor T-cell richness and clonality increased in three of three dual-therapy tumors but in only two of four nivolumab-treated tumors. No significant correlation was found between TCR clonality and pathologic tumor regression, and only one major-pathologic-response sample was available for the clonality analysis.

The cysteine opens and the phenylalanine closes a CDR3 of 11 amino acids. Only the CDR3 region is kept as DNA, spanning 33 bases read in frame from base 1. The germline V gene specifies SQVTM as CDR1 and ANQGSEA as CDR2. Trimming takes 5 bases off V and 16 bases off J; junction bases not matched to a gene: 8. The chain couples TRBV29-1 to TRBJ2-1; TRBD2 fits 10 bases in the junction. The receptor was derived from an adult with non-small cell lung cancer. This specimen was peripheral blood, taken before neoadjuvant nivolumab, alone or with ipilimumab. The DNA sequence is TGCAGCGTTAAAACTAGCGGGATTAACTTCTTC. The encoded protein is CSVKTSGINFF.